This T cell receptor (beta chain) was captured in a study of T cell responses to AZD1222 COVID-19 vaccine. Study findings and constraints: With two AZD1222 doses given, Spike-specific TCR breadth and depth both rose.

The protocol was immunoSEQ multiplex PCR, while the TCRdb copy is restricted to in-frame clones and leaves out a portion. The top ten hold about a sixth of the sample, which has about 100,000 clones, about four fifths seen once. CDR1 is SGHTA and CDR2 is FQGTGA in the germline V gene. This CDR3 spans 13 amino acids. With 3 bases removed from V and 9 bases from J, the gap between germline ends came to 12 bases. Worth noting for this clone: Its antigen is unknown.

The sequence was obtained from an adult in good health. The chain employs TRBV7-3 and TRBJ2-1; D is ambiguous. The input for sequencing was peripheral blood, taken on day 0 of AZD1222 vaccination. CDR3 protein: CASSLRVLGEQFF. CDR3 nucleotides: TGTGCCAGCAGCTTGCGTGTATTAGGTGAGCAGTTCTTC. The full variable domain, completed using reference TRBV7-3 and TRBJ2-1, is GAGVSQTPSNKVTEKGKYVELRCDPISGHTALYWYRQSLGQGPEFLIYFQGTGAADDSGLPNDRFFAVRPEGSVSTLKIQRTERGDSAVYLCASSLRVLGEQFFGPGTRLTVL.